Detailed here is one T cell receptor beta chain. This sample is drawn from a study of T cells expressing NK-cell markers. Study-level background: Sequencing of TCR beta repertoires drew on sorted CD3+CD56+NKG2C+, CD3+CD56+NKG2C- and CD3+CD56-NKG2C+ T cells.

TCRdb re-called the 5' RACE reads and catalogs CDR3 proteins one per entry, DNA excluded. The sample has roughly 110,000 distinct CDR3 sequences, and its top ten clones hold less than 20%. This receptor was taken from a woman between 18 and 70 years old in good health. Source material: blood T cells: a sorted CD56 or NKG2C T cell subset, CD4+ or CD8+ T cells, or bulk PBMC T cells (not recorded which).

The CDR3 sequence is CASSLGFTGTDTQYF. The chain couples TRBV12-3 or TRBV12-4 to TRBJ2-3. This CDR3 comprises 15 residues.